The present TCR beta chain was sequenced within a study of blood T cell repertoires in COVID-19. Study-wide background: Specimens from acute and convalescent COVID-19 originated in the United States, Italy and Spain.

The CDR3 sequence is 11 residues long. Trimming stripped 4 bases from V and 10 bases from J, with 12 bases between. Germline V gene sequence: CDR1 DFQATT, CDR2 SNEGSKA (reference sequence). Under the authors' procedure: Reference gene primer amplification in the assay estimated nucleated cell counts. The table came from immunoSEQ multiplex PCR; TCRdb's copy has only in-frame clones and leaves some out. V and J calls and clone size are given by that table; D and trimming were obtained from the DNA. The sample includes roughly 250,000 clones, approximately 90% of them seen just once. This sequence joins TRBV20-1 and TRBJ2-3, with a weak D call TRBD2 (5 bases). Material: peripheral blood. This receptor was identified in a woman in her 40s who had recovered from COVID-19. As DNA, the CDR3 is TGCAGTGCTATCGAGAGGCGGGCGCAGTATTTT. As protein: CSAIERRAQYF.